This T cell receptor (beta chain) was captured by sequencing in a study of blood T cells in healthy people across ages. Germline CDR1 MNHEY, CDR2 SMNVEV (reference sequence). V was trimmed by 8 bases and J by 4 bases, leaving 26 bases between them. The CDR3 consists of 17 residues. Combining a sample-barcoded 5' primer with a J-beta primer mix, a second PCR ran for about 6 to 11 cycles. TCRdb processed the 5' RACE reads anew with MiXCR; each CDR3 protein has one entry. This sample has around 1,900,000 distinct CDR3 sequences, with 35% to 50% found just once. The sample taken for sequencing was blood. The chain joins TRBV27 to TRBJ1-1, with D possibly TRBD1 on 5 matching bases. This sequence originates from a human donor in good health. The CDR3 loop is CASFTQVGGRGSTEAFF. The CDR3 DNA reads TGTGCCAGCTTTACCCAGGTCGGGGGACGGGGGAGCACTGAAGCTTTCTTT.